The 26 T cell receptor beta chains listed next were all sequenced from one sample in a study of cytomegalovirus exposure and HLA in healthy donors. Primers included in the PCR were 60 Vbeta and 13 Jbeta primers. The repertoire was sequenced with immunoSEQ multiplex PCR; TCRdb's copy has only in-frame clones and lacks some. This sample has approximately 140,000 clones, with around 60% found just once. The specimen sequenced was PBMCs. These receptor sequences come from a woman aged 55-75 years in good health and CMV-seropositive.

This CDR3 reads CAISNPGQGSSSGRVRSYNEQFF. CDR3 coding DNA: TGTGCCATCAGTAATCCGGGACAGGGTTCTTCCAGCGGGAGAGTGAGATCCTACAATGAGCAGTTCTTC. The chain links TRBV10-3 to TRBJ2-1; TRBD1 might be the D (9 bases). Germline V lookup: CDR1 ENHRY, CDR2 SYGVKD. The V and J ends lost 5 bases and 1 base respectively, with 36 bases between them. The CDR3 is 23 residues long.

This clone was counted once. This chain joins TRBV29-1 and TRBJ2-7; the D gene is possibly TRBD2 (6 bases). The CDR3 runs 12 residues. V shed 4 bases and J shed 0 bases, with 7 bases lying between them. CDR1 and CDR2 from the germline V gene are SQVTM and ANQGSEA. CDR3 loop: CSVVGSSYEQYF. The CDR3, as DNA: TGCAGCGTTGTCGGGAGCTCCTACGAGCAGTACTTC.

This chain links TRBV5-1 with TRBJ2-7; 9 nucleotides match TRBD1. V lost 0 bases, J lost 5 bases, and 6 bases stayed unmatched. Germline assignment: CDR1 SGHRS and CDR2 YFSETQ. The CDR3 runs 15 residues. The CDR3 DNA follows: TGCGCCAGCAGCTTGGCCGGGACAGGGTTGAACGAGCAGTACTTC. The encoded protein is CASSLAGTGLNEQYF.

This chain joins TRBV27 and TRBJ2-1, with 8 bases matching TRBD2. V shed 1 base, J shed 1 base, and the junction held 3 bases outside the gene matches. The V gene's germline CDR1 is MNHEY and CDR2 SMNVEV (reference sequence). The CDR3 has 16 amino acids. The CDR3 is CASSLLGGGSYNEQFF. DNA for the CDR3: TGTGCCAGCAGTTTATTGGGCGGGGGGTCCTACAATGAGCAGTTCTTC.

The chain carries TRBV9 and TRBJ2-7, with TRBD2 matching 8 bases. CDR3 size: 16 residues. Germline V gives CDR1 SGDLS, CDR2 YYNGEE. The V and J ends lost 0 bases and 7 bases, in that order; junction bases with no gene match: 12. The CDR3 protein is CASSVASGPTAGEQYF. CDR3 nucleotides: TGTGCCAGCAGCGTAGCTAGCGGGCCTACGGCGGGGGAGCAGTACTTC.

The V gene is TRBV30, the J gene TRBJ2-7, with 7 bases fitting TRBD2. The CDR3 length is 12 residues. The germline V gene has CDR1 GTSNPN and CDR2 SVGIG (reference sequence). V dropped 8 bases and J dropped 4; count of bases not matched to a gene: 8. The chain's CDR3 is CAGAGRQYEQYF. The CDR3 region has the DNA TGTGCCGGAGCGGGAAGGCAATACGAGCAGTACTTC.

V is TRBV10-3 and J is TRBJ2-7; D is perhaps TRBD1 (6 bases). The CDR3 length is 11 residues. Germline values: CDR1 ENHRY, CDR2 SYGVKD. V lost 8 bases and J 2 bases, leaving 7 bases between the germline ends. The CDR3 region is CAIDRTYEQYF. CDR3 sequence (DNA): TGTGCCATCGACAGGACCTACGAGCAGTACTTC.

About this clone: Since no conserved phenylalanine or tryptophan closes the CDR3, a read error is the likely cause. The V gene is TRBV4-3, the J gene TRBJ1-2, with TRBD1 identical over 7 bases. The CDR3 has 15 residues. Germline V gives CDR1 LGHNA, CDR2 YSLEER. With V trimmed by 1 base and J by 8 bases, 10 bases remained unmatched. CDR3 sequence (DNA): TGCGCCAGCAGCCAAGGCCCAGGGGGAGTGAGGGGCTACACCCTC. Residues: CASSQGPGGVRGYTL.

This chain links TRBV5-4 with TRBJ2-1; 8 nucleotides match TRBD2. Germline V gives CDR1 SGHNT, CDR2 YYREEE (reference sequence). The CDR3 runs 16 residues. After removal of 0 bases from V and 0 bases from J, the junction contained 2 bases not matched to a gene. The CDR3 nucleotides are TGTGCCAGCAGCTTGGCTAGCGGGTTCTCCTACAATGAGCAGTTCTTC. This encodes CASSLASGFSYNEQFF.

The rearrangement links TRBV7-3 to TRBJ2-1; 8 positions match TRBD2. The CDR3 extends over 14 amino acids. V gave up 0 bases and J gave up 10 bases; unmatched junction bases: 5. Germline CDR1 and CDR2: SGHTA and FQGTGA. Here the CDR3 reads CASSLTSGGGEQFF. In DNA, the CDR3 is TGTGCCAGCAGCTTAACGTCGGGAGGGGGGGAGCAGTTCTTC.

The chain is built from TRBV14 and TRBJ1-3; 9 nucleotides line up with TRBD1. V dropped 4 bases and J dropped 3; count of bases not matched to a gene: 4. CDR3 size: 15 residues. Per germline, CDR1 SGHDN and CDR2 FVKESK. The CDR3 DNA reads as TGTGCCAGCAGCCGGGGGACAGGGTATGGAAACACCATATATTTT. Translation: CASSRGTGYGNTIYF.

The chain combines TRBV29-1 with TRBJ2-1; the match to TRBD2 covers 7 bases. Germline CDR1 is SQVTM and CDR2 is ANQGSEA. V shed 3 bases and J 3 bases; nucleotides not matched to a gene: 2. This CDR3 comprises 13 residues. Here the CDR3 reads CSVDERGYNEQFF. The CDR3 coding sequence is TGCAGCGTTGATGAGCGGGGCTACAATGAGCAGTTCTTC.

This clone came up a few times. The chain links TRBV18 to TRBJ2-7, with a possible D match to TRBD1 (6 bases). Germline-derived CDR1 and CDR2 are KGHSH and LQKENI. Trimming pared 6 bases from V and 3 bases from J, leaving 15 bases between. This CDR3 contains 14 residues. For the CDR3, the DNA is TGTGCCAGCTCGACTCAGGGGTTGGGCTACGAGCAGTACTTC. Translating gives CASSTQGLGYEQYF.

This clone was recorded a few times. The DNA of the CDR3 is TGTGCCAGCAGCTTAGCAGGCAGCCGGAGCTCCTACGAGCAGTACTTC. Amino acid sequence: CASSLAGSRSSYEQYF. The chain is built from TRBV7-8 and TRBJ2-7; no reliable D call. Germline CDR1 SGHVS, CDR2 FQNEAQ. V lost 0 bases to trimming and J lost 0 bases, with 12 bases between them. The CDR3 runs 16 residues.

Remarks on this clone: This CDR3 is also generated by other DNA sequences in the sample. V usage is TRBV6-5 and J usage is TRBJ2-1, with D tentatively TRBD1 (5 bases). The CDR3 extends over 14 amino acids. Germline-derived CDR1 and CDR2 are MNHEY and SVGAGI. The V end was cut by 5 bases, the J end by 1 base, with 9 bases between. CDR3 bases: TGTGCCAGCAGTACAGGCTCTTCCTACAATGAGCAGTTCTTC. Amino acids: CASSTGSSYNEQFF.

In this sample, this clone turned up a few times. V is TRBV9 and J is TRBJ2-1; 14 nucleotides agree with TRBD2. This CDR3 spans 16 amino acids. CDR1 is SGDLS, CDR2 YYNGEE, per germline. Unmatched junction bases numbered 3, after V lost 4 bases and J lost 3 bases. The CDR3 nucleotides read TGTGCCAGCAGCATCGGGACTAGCGGGAGCTACAATGAGCAGTTCTTC. This gives the protein CASSIGTSGSYNEQFF.

V usage is TRBV9 and J usage is TRBJ2-1; 8 bases line up with TRBD1. The CDR3 runs to 16 residues. Germline-derived CDR1 and CDR2 are SGDLS and YYNGEE. V was pared by 6 bases and J by 0 bases, with 8 bases of the junction left unmatched. DNA of the CDR3: TGTGCCAGCAACCCCCTAGGACAGGGCTCCTACAATGAGCAGTTCTTC. Translation gives CASNPLGQGSYNEQFF.

This chain's CDR3 is CASSSLAGSYEQYF. CDR3 nucleotide sequence: TGTGCCAGCAGTTCACTAGCAGGATCCTACGAGCAGTACTTC. The chain links TRBV28 to TRBJ2-7; D might be TRBD2 (6 bases). In germline, CDR1 is MDHEN, CDR2 SYDVKM. Trimming pared 4 bases from V and 1 base from J, leaving 11 bases between. This CDR3 spans 14 amino acids.

The J gene is TRBJ2-1, the V gene TRBV4-2; 11 bases are a match to TRBD2. Losses at the gene ends were 0 bases for V and 2 bases for J; bases not matched to a gene: 6. Germline lookup yields CDR1 LGHNA and CDR2 YNFKEQ. The length of the CDR3 is 18 residues. The CDR3 DNA is TGTGCCAGCAGCCAAGACTGGCTAGCGGGAGGTACCTACAATGAGCAGTTCTTC. It translates to CASSQDWLAGGTYNEQFF.

This sequence joins TRBV4-1 and TRBJ2-1; the match to TRBD2 covers 7 bases. Germline values: CDR1 MGHRA, CDR2 YSYEKL. V shed 0 bases, J shed 7 bases, and the junction held 12 bases outside the gene matches. The CDR3 has 17 amino acids. This CDR3 is CASSQDSPGGSGNEQFF. The CDR3 region has the DNA TGCGCCAGCAGCCAAGATTCTCCGGGCGGGAGCGGGAATGAGCAGTTCTTC.

This CDR3 reads CATSRETGSYGYTF. CDR3 nucleotides: TGTGCCACCAGCAGGGAGACAGGGAGCTATGGCTACACCTTC. The chain combines TRBV15 with TRBJ1-2; 7 nucleotides align to TRBD1. CDR1 and CDR2 from the germline V gene are LNHNV and YYDKDF (reference sequence). V was pared by 3 bases and J by 4 bases, with 5 bases of the junction left unmatched. The CDR3 runs 14 residues. Filled out from reference TRBV15 and TRBJ1-2, the complete variable domain reads DAMVIQNPRYQVTQFGKPVTLSCSQTLNHNVMYWYQQKSSQAPKLLFHYYDKDFNNEADTPDNFQSRRPNTSFCFLDIRSPGLGDTAMYLCATSRETGSYGYTFGSGTRLTVV.

The chain recombines TRBV28 with TRBJ2-7; D remains ambiguous. V was pared by 2 bases and J by 1 base, with 6 bases between. The CDR3 has 13 amino acids. Germline CDR1 reads MDHEN; CDR2 reads SYDVKM. In DNA form, the CDR3 reads TGTGCCAGCAGTTTAACTGTGTCCTACGAGCAGTACTTC. It codes for CASSLTVSYEQYF.

V usage is TRBV30 and J usage is TRBJ2-7; D is uncertain. CDR1 and CDR2 (germline): GTSNPN, SVGIG (reference sequence). The CDR3 sequence is 15 residues long. V was cut by 0 bases and J by 3 bases, with 15 bases left in between. The CDR3 is CAWSVPHLSSYEQYF. In nucleotides, the CDR3 is TGTGCCTGGAGTGTTCCACACCTATCTAGCTACGAGCAGTACTTC.

The chain carries TRBV4-1 and TRBJ1-1, with D possibly TRBD1 on 5 matching bases. Germline V CDR1 and CDR2: MGHRA, YSYEKL. V was shortened by 1 base and J by 0 bases, with 12 bases between the two germline ends. This CDR3 contains 16 residues. CDR3 in amino acids: CASSQAAGPMNTEAFF. Here the CDR3 DNA reads TGCGCCAGCAGCCAAGCGGCGGGGCCTATGAACACTGAAGCTTTCTTT.

The chain carries TRBV27 and TRBJ2-7, with 8 bases aligning to TRBD1. This CDR3 has 16 residues. J lost 2 bases, V lost 6 bases, and 12 bases had no gene match. Germline V gives CDR1 MNHEY, CDR2 SMNVEV (reference sequence). CDR3 DNA: TGTGCCAGCAGCCCCGGTTCGGGACAGGTCGCCTACGAGCAGTACTTC. Protein: CASSPGSGQVAYEQYF.

The chain links TRBV5-1 to TRBJ2-7; 9 positions agree with TRBD2. With 1 base clipped from V and 6 bases from J, the junction kept 17 bases outside the gene matches. The CDR3 is 18 residues long. The germline V gene encodes CDR1 SGHRS and CDR2 YFSETQ. CDR3 bases: TGCGCCAGCAGCTTGCAGGGTGCATTTGTGGGGACTAGCTCCGAGCAGTACTTC. It specifies CASSLQGAFVGTSSEQYF.